The TCR beta chain described here comes from a study of neurological immune-mediated disorders. Study-level results: When grouped phylogenetically, the repertoires of 18 of the 34 multiple sclerosis patients fell together in one related-CDR3 cluster, which is a possible signature.

V was shortened by 6 bases and J by 1 base, with 9 bases between the two germline ends. The CDR3 covers 13 residues. Each sorted-subset library came from about a million CD4+ or CD8+ T cells. This clonotype has ten or more counts. What it recognizes is unknown. TCRdb passed the 5' RACE reads through MiXCR, listing each CDR3 protein once. The table records tens of thousands of distinct CDR3 sequences, about 4% of them present only once. The sequencing sample was made of CD4+ T cells from blood. The clonotype originates from a woman aged 40 to 50 with multiple sclerosis. The chain uses TRBV12-3 or TRBV12-4 and TRBJ1-2, with TRBD1 as a possible D gene (5 bases). The CDR3 DNA follows: TGTGCCAGCAGCCAACAGGTTAACTATGGCTACACCTTC. It translates to CASSQQVNYGYTF.